These 25 T cell receptor beta chains were all obtained from the same sample, sequenced in a study of identifying expanded T cells in peripheral blood. Repertoires were generated with immunoSEQ multiplex PCR, while TCRdb's copy carries only in-frame clones and drops some. The table includes 58,000 or so clones, over 75% detected once. Source material: blood. Every receptor here comes from a person between 18 and 75 years old in good health.

The CDR3 loop reads CASSLVSAEGYGYTF. The CDR3 nucleotides are TGTGCCAGCAGCTTGGTCTCGGCCGAGGGCTATGGCTACACCTTC. The rearrangement links TRBV5-6 to TRBJ1-2; D remains unclear. Trimming cost V 0 bases and J 4 bases, with 13 bases left between them. Germline V CDR1 and CDR2: SGHDT, YYEEEE. CDR3 length: 15 amino acids.

The chain carries TRBV4-2 and TRBJ2-3; TRBD2 agrees at 9 bases. The CDR3 consists of 17 residues. After removal of 1 base from V and 4 bases from J, the junction contained 9 bases not matched to a gene. Germline CDR1 is LGHNA and CDR2 is YNFKEQ. The CDR3 DNA follows: TGTGCCAGCAGCCAAGTGGGTAGCGGGAGTCGGGCAGATACGCAGTATTTT. As protein: CASSQVGSGSRADTQYF.

In this sample, this clone turned up a few times. This chain connects TRBV6-1 to TRBJ2-5; 7 bases map to TRBD1. This CDR3 contains 14 residues. Germline V gene sequence: CDR1 MNHNS, CDR2 SASEGT. Losses at the gene ends were 1 base for V and 2 bases for J; bases not matched to a gene: 1. CDR3 bases: TGTGCCAGCAGTGAAGGACAGGGACAAGAGACCCAGTACTTC. Translated, it gives CASSEGQGQETQYF.

The CDR3 DNA follows: TGCGCCAGCAGCTTGTTTAGCGGGCCCTACGAGCAGTACTTC. Its translation is CASSLFSGPYEQYF. V and J are TRBV5-1 and TRBJ2-7, with 7 bases lining up with TRBD2. The CDR3 runs to 14 residues. CDR1 and CDR2 from the germline V gene are SGHRS and YFSETQ. J lost 2 bases, V lost 1 base, and 3 bases had no gene match.

V gene TRBV13 combines with J gene TRBJ2-2, with TRBD1 matching over 7 bases. Losses at the gene ends were 7 bases for V and 3 bases for J; bases not matched to a gene: 5. The germline V gene encodes CDR1 PRHDT and CDR2 FYEKMQ (reference sequence). The CDR3 spans 14 residues. CDR3 sequence reads: CASTRGLYTGELFF. The CDR3 DNA follows: TGTGCCAGCACTAGGGGGCTTTACACCGGGGAGCTGTTTTTT. The full variable domain, with the rest looked up from reference TRBV13 and TRBJ2-2, is AAGVIQSPRHLIKEKRETATLKCYPIPRHDTVYWYQQGPGQDPQFLISFYEKMQSDKGSIPDRFSAQQFSDYHSELNMSSLELGDSALYFCASTRGLYTGELFFGEGSRLTVL.

This clone was seen once. The chain employs TRBV6-1 and TRBJ2-7; possibly TRBD1 for D (6 bases). This CDR3 comprises 15 residues. Trimming left V 6 bases short and J 6 bases short, with 21 bases between. Germline CDR1 reads MNHNS; CDR2 reads SASEGT. As DNA, the CDR3 is TGTGCCAGCAGCCCCCTCGGGACCGCGGACAGCGAGCAGTACTTC. Residues: CASSPLGTADSEQYF.

V gene TRBV2 combines with J gene TRBJ1-1, with D perhaps TRBD1 (6 bases). Trimming shortened V by 5 bases and J by 5 bases, and 18 bases separated the two germline ends. There are 15 residues in the CDR3. Germline assignment: CDR1 SNHLY and CDR2 FYNNEI. The CDR3 coding sequence is TGTGCCAGCAGTAAAGAGGGGACAACAGTGACTGAAGCTTTCTTT. This gives the protein CASSKEGTTVTEAFF.

The genes are TRBV9 and TRBJ2-2, with D possibly TRBD2 on 5 matching bases. Looked up from germline, CDR1 is SGDLS and CDR2 is YYNGEE. The CDR3 spans 16 residues. Trimming removed 3 bases from V and 5 bases from J, with 17 bases in between. In DNA form, the CDR3 reads TGTGCCAGCAGCGAATACCGGGGATCCGCGACCGGGGAGCTGTTTTTT. Translation gives CASSEYRGSATGELFF.

V is TRBV19 and J is TRBJ2-7, with TRBD1 matching over 9 bases. The CDR3 length is 13 residues. Germline CDR1 LNHDA, CDR2 SQIVND (reference sequence). Trimming cost V 6 bases and J 5 bases; bases outside gene matches: 5. CDR3 sequence reads: CASRGTGSNEQYV. CDR3 nucleotide sequence: TGTGCCAGTAGGGGGACAGGGTCTAACGAGCAGTACGTC.

The CDR3 loop is CASSAIPALDEQYF. The CDR3 bases are TGTGCCAGTAGTGCCATTCCCGCTCTCGACGAGCAGTACTTC. The chain employs TRBV19 and TRBJ2-7; D gene uncertain. Germline V gene sequence: CDR1 LNHDA, CDR2 SQIVND (reference sequence). The CDR3 covers 14 residues. Trimming shortened V by 5 bases and J by 5 bases, and 16 bases separated the two germline ends.

This clone has just one count. This chain connects TRBV7-2 to TRBJ1-1; no clear D. This CDR3 spans 14 amino acids. Germline lookup yields CDR1 SGHTA and CDR2 FQGNSA. Trimming took off 6 bases at V and 4 bases at J, with 15 bases between the two ends. CDR3 coding DNA: TGTGCCAGCAGTCGGACTCGAACGTTCACTGAAGCTTTCTTT. Translation gives CASSRTRTFTEAFF.

This clone was counted a few times. J is TRBJ2-7 and V is TRBV7-2; weak D call: TRBD1 (6 bases). This CDR3 has 14 amino acids. Germline V gives CDR1 SGHTA, CDR2 FQGNSA. Trimming shortened V by 3 bases and J by 1 base, and 10 bases separated the two germline ends. The CDR3 sequence: CASSFTGSSYEQYF. DNA of the CDR3: TGTGCCAGCAGCTTCACAGGGTCTTCCTACGAGCAGTACTTC.

The sample holds a few counts of this clone. The V gene is TRBV7-8, the J gene TRBJ2-1, with 11 positions matching TRBD2. Per the germline V gene, CDR1 is SGHVS and CDR2 is FQNEAQ. Germline trimming cut 5 bases from V and 6 bases from J; bases unmatched to any gene: 6. CDR3 length: 15 residues. CDR3 sequence: CASSLGLAVVNEQFF. In nucleotides, the CDR3 is TGTGCCAGCAGCCTGGGACTAGCGGTCGTCAATGAGCAGTTCTTC. The whole variable domain, remainder taken from reference TRBV7-8 and TRBJ2-1, is GAGVSQSPRYKVAKRGQDVALRCDPISGHVSLFWYQQALGQGPEFLTYFQNEAQLDKSGLPSDRFFAERPEGSVSTLKIQRTQQEDSAVYLCASSLGLAVVNEQFFGPGTRLTVL.

V and J are TRBV2 and TRBJ2-1, with D perhaps matching TRBD1 or TRBD2 (6 bases each). Germline assignment: CDR1 SNHLY and CDR2 FYNNEI. Trimming took off 10 bases at V and 5 bases at J, with 15 bases between the two ends. The CDR3 is 13 residues long. Here the CDR3 DNA reads TGTGCCACCCCCTCGGGGGCCAACAATGAGCAGTTCTTC. The encoded protein is CATPSGANNEQFF.

This clone appeared a single time. The chain links TRBV19 to TRBJ2-3, with 9 positions matching TRBD2. The CDR3 has 16 residues. Germline-derived CDR1 and CDR2 are LNHDA and SQIVND (reference sequence). The junction had 5 bases not matched to a gene; V was cut back by 3 bases and J by 1 base. For the CDR3, the DNA is TGTGCCAGTAGTATTTTTTTAGCGGGAGGCACAGATACGCAGTATTTT. Translating it yields CASSIFLAGGTDTQYF.

This clone was detected a few times. The V and J genes are TRBV30 and TRBJ2-5; 7 nucleotides agree with TRBD1. In germline, CDR1 is GTSNPN, CDR2 SVGIG (reference sequence). The CDR3 extends over 13 amino acids. The trim removed 8 bases at V and 4 bases at J, leaving 10 bases unmatched. CDR3 nucleotide sequence: TGTGCCGGGGACAGTCTGGAAGGAGAGACCCAGTACTTC. Translation gives CAGDSLEGETQYF.

The genes are TRBV11-2 and TRBJ1-1; no clear D. The V gene lost 3 bases and the J gene lost 0 bases, with 14 bases spanning the gap. Germline CDR1 is SGHAT and CDR2 is FQNNGV. The CDR3 loop spans 16 amino acids. CDR3 region: CASSFPRTGMNTEAFF. The CDR3 DNA sequence: TGTGCCAGCAGCTTCCCCCGGACGGGAATGAACACTGAAGCTTTCTTT.

The rearrangement links TRBV21-1 to TRBJ2-7; the table's TRBD2 call for D was not verified on the DNA. TRBV21-1 is a pseudogene segment. This CDR3 region has 14 residues. The CDR3 DNA reads as TGTGCCAGCAGCCCCCGGGTACTAGGCAGCGAGCAGTACGTC. It codes for CASSPRVLGSEQYV.

The chain joins TRBV7-2 to TRBJ2-7, with 10 bases aligning to TRBD1. Looked up from germline, CDR1 is SGHTA and CDR2 is FQGNSA. With 5 bases clipped from V and 4 bases from J, the junction kept 8 bases outside the gene matches. The CDR3 covers 15 residues. CDR3 residues: CASSLGQGGRYEQYF. CDR3 sequence (DNA): TGTGCCAGCAGCCTCGGACAGGGGGGGAGATACGAGCAGTACTTC.

For the CDR3, the DNA is TGTGCCAGTAGTACACTACAGTACACTGAAGCTTTCTTT. This encodes CASSTLQYTEAFF. V and J are TRBV19 and TRBJ1-1; D is unclear. Per the germline V gene, CDR1 is LNHDA and CDR2 is SQIVND (reference sequence). Trimming removed 4 bases at V and 3 bases at J, with 9 bases between. CDR3 length equals 13 residues.

V is TRBV5-5 and J is TRBJ1-4; D is possibly TRBD1 (5 bases). The germline V and J ends were trimmed by 2 bases and 2 bases, with 13 bases remaining between them. Germline V lookup: CDR1 SGHKS, CDR2 YYEKEE (reference sequence). This CDR3 has 16 amino acids. CDR3 sequence reads: CASSFSTGATNEKLFF. In DNA form, the CDR3 reads TGTGCCAGCAGCTTCTCTACTGGGGCGACTAATGAAAAACTGTTTTTT.

The chain joins TRBV7-9 to TRBJ2-7; TRBD2 aligns across 14 bases. Unmatched junction bases numbered 2, after V lost 5 bases and J lost 2 bases. From germline, CDR1 is SEHNR and CDR2 FQNEAQ (reference sequence). CDR3 length equals 15 residues. Written as DNA, the CDR3 is TGTGCCAGCAGCGGACTAGCGGGAGGTACCTACGAGCAGTACTTC. Translating gives CASSGLAGGTYEQYF. The whole variable domain, remainder taken from reference TRBV7-9 and TRBJ2-7, is DTGVSQNPRHKITKRGQNVTFRCDPISEHNRLYWYRQTLGQGPEFLTYFQNEAQLEKSRLLSDRFSAERPKGSFSTLEIQRTEQGDSAMYLCASSGLAGGTYEQYFGPGTRLTVT.

This chain links TRBV19 with TRBJ1-1, with D maybe TRBD1 (6 bases). The CDR3 sequence is 17 residues long. The germline CDR1 and CDR2 sequences are LNHDA and SQIVND (reference sequence). The V and J ends lost 9 bases and 3 bases respectively, with 26 bases between them. The CDR3 reads CARWPKKRQVSDTEAFF. The CDR3 coding sequence is TGTGCCAGGTGGCCCAAAAAAAGACAGGTCTCGGACACTGAAGCTTTCTTT.

The V call is TRBV6-1, the J call TRBJ2-3, with D perhaps given as TRBD1 or TRBD2 (5 bases each). CDR1 is MNHNS and CDR2 is SASEGT in the germline V gene. Trimming left V 8 bases short and J 1 base short, with 16 bases between. This CDR3 comprises 15 residues. CDR3 sequence reads: CASSWDLGGTDTQYF. The DNA for the CDR3 is TGTGCCAGCTCCTGGGATTTGGGGGGCACAGATACGCAGTATTTT.

V gene TRBV30 combines with J gene TRBJ2-7; D gene uncertain. The germline CDR1 and CDR2 sequences are GTSNPN and SVGIG (reference sequence). This CDR3 region has 12 residues. V dropped 3 bases and J dropped 0 bases, with 6 bases sitting between them. The CDR3 loop reads CAWSESSYEQYF. The CDR3 coding sequence is TGTGCCTGGAGCGAGAGCTCCTACGAGCAGTACTTC.